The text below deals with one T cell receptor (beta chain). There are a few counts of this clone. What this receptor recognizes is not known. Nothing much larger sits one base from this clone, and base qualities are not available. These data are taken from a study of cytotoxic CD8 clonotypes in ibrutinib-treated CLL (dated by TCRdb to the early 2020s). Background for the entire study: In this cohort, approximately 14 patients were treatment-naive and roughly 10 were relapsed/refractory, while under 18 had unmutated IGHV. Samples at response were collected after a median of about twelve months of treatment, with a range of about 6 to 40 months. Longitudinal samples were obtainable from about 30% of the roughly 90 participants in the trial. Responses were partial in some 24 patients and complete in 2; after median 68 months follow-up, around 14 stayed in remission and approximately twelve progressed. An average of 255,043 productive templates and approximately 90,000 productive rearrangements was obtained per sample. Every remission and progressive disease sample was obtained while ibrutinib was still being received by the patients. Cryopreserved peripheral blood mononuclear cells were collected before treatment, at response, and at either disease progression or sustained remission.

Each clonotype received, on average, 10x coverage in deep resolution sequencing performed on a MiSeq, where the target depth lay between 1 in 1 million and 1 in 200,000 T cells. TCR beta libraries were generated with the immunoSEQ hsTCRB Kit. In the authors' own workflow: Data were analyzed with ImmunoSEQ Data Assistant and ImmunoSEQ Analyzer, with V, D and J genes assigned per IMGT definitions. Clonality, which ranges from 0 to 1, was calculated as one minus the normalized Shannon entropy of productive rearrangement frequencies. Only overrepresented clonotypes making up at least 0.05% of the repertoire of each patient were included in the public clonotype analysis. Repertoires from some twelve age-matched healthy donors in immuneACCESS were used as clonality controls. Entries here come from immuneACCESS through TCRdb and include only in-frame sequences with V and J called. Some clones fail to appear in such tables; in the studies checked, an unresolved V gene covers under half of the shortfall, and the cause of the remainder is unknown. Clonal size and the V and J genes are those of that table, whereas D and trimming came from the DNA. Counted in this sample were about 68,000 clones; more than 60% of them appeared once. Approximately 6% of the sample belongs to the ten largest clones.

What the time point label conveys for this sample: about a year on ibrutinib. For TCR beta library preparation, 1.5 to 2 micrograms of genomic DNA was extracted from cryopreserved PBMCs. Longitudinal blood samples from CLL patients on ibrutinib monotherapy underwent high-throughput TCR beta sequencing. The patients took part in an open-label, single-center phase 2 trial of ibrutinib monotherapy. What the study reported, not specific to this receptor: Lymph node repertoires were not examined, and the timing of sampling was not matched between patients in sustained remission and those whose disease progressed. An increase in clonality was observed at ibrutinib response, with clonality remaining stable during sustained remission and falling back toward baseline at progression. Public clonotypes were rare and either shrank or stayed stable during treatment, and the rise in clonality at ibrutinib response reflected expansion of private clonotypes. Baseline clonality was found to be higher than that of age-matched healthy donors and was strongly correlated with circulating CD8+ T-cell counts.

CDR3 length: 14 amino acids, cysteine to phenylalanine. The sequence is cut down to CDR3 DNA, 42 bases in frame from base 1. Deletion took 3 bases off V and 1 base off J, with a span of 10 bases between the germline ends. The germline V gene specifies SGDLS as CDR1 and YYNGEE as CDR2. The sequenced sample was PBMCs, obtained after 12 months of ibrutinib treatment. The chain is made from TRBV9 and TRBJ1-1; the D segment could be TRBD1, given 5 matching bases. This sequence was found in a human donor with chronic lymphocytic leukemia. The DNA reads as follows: TGTGCCAGCAGCGGGGGACTCACGAACACTGAAGCTTTCTTT. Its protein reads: CASSGGLTNTEAFF.